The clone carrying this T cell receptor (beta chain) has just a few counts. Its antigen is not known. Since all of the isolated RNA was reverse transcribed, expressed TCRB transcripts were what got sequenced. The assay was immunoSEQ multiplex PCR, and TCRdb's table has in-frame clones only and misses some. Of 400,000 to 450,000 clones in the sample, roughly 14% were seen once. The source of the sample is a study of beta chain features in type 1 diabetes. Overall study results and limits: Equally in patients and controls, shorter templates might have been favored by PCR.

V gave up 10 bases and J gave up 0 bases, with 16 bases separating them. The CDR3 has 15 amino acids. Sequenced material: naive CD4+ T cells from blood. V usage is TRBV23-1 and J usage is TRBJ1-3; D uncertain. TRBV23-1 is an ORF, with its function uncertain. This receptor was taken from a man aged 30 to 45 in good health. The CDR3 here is CANASGGSSGNTIYF. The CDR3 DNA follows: TGCGCCAATGCGAGTGGCGGAAGCTCTGGAAACACCATATATTTT.